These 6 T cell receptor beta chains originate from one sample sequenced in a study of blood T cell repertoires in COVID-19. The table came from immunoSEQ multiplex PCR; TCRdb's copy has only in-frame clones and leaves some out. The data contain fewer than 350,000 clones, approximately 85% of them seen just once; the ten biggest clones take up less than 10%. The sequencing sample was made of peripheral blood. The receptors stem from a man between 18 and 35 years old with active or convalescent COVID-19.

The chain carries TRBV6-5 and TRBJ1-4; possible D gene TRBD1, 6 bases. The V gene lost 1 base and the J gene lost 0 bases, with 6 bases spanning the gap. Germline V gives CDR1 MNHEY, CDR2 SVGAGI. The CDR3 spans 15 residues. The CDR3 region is CASSYYRATNEKLFF. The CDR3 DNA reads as TGTGCCAGCAGTTACTACAGGGCAACTAATGAAAAACTGTTTTTT.

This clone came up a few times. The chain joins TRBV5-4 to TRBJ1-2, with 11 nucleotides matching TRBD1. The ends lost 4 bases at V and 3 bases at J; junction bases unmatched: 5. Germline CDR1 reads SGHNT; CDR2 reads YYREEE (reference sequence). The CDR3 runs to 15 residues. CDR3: CASSLRTGGDYGYTF. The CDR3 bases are TGTGCCAGCAGCCTGCGGACAGGGGGCGACTATGGCTACACCTTC.

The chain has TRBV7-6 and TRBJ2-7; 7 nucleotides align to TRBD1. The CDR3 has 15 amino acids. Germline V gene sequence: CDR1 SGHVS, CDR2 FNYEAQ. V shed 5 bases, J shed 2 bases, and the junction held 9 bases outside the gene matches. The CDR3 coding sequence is TGTGCCAGCAGCCCGACCGGGACAGTGACCTACGAGCAGTACTTC. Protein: CASSPTGTVTYEQYF.

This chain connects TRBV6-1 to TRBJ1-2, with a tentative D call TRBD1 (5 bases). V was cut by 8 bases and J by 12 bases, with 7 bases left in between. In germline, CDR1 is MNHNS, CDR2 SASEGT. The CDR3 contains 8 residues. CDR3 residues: CASEQDTF. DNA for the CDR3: TGTGCCAGCGAACAGGACACCTTC.

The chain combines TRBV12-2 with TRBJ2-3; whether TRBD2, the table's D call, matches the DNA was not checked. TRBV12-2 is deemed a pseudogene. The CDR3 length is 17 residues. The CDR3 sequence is CASRSDLTGESTDTQYF. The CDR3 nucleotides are TGTGCAAGTCGCTCCGACCTAACGGGGGAGAGCACAGATACGCAGTATTTT.

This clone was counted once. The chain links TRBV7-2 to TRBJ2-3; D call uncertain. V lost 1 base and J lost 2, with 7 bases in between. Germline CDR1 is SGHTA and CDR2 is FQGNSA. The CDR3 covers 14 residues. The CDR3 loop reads CASSLVSDTDTQYF. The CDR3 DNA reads TGTGCCAGCAGCTTAGTGTCAGACACAGATACGCAGTATTTT.